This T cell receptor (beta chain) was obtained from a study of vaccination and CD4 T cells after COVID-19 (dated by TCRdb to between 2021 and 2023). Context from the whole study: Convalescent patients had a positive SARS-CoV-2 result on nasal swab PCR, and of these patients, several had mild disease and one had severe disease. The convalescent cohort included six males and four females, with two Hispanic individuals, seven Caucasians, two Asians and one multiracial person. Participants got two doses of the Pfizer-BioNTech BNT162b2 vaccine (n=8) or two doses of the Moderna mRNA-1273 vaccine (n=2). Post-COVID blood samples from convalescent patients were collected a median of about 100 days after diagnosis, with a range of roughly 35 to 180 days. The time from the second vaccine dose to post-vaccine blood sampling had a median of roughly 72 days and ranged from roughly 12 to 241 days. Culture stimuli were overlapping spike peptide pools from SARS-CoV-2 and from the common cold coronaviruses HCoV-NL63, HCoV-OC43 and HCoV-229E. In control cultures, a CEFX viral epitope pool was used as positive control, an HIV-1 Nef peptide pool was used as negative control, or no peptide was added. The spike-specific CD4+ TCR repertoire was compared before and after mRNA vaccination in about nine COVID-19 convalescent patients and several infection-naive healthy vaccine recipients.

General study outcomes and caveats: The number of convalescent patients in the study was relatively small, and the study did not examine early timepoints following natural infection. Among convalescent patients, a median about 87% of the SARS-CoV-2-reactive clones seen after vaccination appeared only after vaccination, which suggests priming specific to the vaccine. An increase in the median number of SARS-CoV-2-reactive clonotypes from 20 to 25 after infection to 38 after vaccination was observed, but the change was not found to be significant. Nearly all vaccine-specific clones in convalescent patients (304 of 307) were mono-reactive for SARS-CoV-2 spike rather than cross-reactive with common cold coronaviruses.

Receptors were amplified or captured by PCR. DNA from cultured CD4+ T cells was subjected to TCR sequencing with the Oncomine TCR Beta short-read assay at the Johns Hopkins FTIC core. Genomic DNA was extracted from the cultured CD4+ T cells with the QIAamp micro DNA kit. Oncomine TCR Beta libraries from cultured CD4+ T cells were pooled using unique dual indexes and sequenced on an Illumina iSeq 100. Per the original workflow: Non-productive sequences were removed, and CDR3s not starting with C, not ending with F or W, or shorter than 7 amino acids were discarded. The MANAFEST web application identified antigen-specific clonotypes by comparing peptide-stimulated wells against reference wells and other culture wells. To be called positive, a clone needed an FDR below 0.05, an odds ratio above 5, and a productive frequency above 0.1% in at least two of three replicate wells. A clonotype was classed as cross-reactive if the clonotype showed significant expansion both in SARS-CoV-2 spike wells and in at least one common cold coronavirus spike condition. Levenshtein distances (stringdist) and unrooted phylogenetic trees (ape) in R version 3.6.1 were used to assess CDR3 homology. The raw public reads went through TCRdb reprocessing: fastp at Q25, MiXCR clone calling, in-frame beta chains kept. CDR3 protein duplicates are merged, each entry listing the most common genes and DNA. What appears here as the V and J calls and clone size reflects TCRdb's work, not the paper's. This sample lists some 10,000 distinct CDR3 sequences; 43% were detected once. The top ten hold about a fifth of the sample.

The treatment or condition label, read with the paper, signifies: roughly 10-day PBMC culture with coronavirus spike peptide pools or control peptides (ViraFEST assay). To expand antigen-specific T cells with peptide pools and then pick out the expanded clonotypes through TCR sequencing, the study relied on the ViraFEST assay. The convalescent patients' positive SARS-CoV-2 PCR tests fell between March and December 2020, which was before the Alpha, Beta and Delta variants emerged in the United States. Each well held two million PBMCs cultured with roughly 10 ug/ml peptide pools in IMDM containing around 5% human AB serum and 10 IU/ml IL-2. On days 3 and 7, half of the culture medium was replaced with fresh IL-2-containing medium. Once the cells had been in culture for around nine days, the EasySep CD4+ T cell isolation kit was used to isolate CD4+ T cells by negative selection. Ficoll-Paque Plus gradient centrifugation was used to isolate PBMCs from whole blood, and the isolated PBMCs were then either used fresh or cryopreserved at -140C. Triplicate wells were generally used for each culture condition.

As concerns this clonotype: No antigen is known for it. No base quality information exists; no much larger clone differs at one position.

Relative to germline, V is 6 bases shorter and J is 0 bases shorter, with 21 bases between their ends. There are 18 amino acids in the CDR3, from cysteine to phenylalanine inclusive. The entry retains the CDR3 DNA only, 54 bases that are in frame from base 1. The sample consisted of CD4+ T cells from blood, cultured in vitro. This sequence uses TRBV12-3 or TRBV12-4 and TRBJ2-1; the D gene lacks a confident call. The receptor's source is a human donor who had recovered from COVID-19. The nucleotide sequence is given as TGTGCCAGCAGCTTATCCCAGACTTTTTCTAGCTCCTACAATGAGCAGTTCTTC. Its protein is CASSLSQTFSSSYNEQFF.